This is a list of T cell receptor beta chains from one sample in a study of blood T cell repertoires in COVID-19. Assay: immunoSEQ multiplex PCR; the TCRdb copy retains only in-frame clones and omits some. Counted here are about 180,000 clones, roughly 86% occurring once; the ten biggest clones make up less than 3.5%. What was sequenced was peripheral blood. The receptors shown here come from a woman aged 25-40 years with active or convalescent COVID-19. Both conserved end residues are trimmed from each CDR3. Size tells how often a clone was seen (once, few, many) or the class of an expanded clone, and some rows leave it out.

v_gene	j_gene	abundance	CDR3aa
TRBV4-1	TRBJ2-2	medium-sized	ATKPGQGGGTGELF
TRBV28	TRBJ2-3	NA	ASSFETGATDTQY
TRBV5-8	TRBJ1-2	NA	ASSLVGGQGVSGYT
TRBV5-1	TRBJ2-3	NA	ASSLVAGLGTDTQY
TRBV6-5	TRBJ1-4	NA	ASTRASGGEKLF
TRBV29-1	TRBJ2-3	NA	SVEQGGGLDTQY
TRBV2	TRBJ1-2	few	ASSPQGAGGYT
TRBV20-1	TRBJ1-1	NA	SASHPGVYTEAF
TRBV3-1/TRBV3-2	TRBJ2-5	NA	ASSQGRLGGETQY
TRBV30	TRBJ1-4	once	AWTGQGGEKLF
TRBV11-3	TRBJ2-2	NA	ASSLSGADTGELF
TRBV24-1	TRBJ2-7	NA	ATARAGPIGEQY
TRBV11-3	TRBJ2-7	NA	ASSFGGFYEQY
TRBV28	TRBJ1-1	once	ASKGGAHTEAF
TRBV7-9	TRBJ2-2	NA	ASSTREPAAGELF
TRBV28	TRBJ2-5	few	ASSRQGGGETQY
TRBV6-5	TRBJ1-4	NA	ASTLSSGYEKLF
TRBV10-2	TRBJ1-4	NA	ASSPTRGANEKLF
TRBV3-1/TRBV3-2	TRBJ1-4	few	ASSQAQGPKLF
TRBV5-1	TRBJ2-1	NA	ASSSGTSLSEQF
TRBV7-9	TRBJ2-2	NA	ASRAGADTGELF
TRBV19	TRBJ2-2	NA	ASNGPRPYTGELF
TRBV5-5	TRBJ1-2	NA	ASSPGSQANYGYT
TRBV18	TRBJ1-5	NA	ASSPTRDYQPQH
TRBV19	TRBJ1-2	NA	ASSIIRTGAGVNYGYT
TRBV14	TRBJ2-3	NA	ASSQGSDNRGTDTQY
TRBV6-1	TRBJ2-7	NA	ASSDPGREGVNRQY
TRBV18	TRBJ1-1	once	ASSPLVPGQGPTEAF
TRBV12-3/TRBV12-4	TRBJ2-1	few	ASRGLAGGQF
TRBV18	TRBJ1-1	NA	ASSQGLDRNEAF
TRBV5-6	TRBJ1-1	NA	ASSLDRSVLSEAF
TRBV5-1	TRBJ2-2	NA	ASSFSGTGELF